Each of the 29 T cell receptor beta chains below was sequenced from the same sample in a study of monozygotic twins with inflammatory bowel disease. TCRdb reprocessed the 5' RACE reads and reports one entry per CDR3 protein, with no DNA. The listing records under 350,000 distinct CDR3 sequences. Material: blood. These receptors all come from a human donor with ulcerative colitis or Crohn's disease, or a healthy co-twin of an affected twin (not recorded which).

The rearrangement links TRBV5-1 to TRBJ2-2; TCRdb gives TRBD2 as the D gene, but with no DNA this cannot be confirmed. The germline gives CDR1 SGHRS, CDR2 YFSETQ. This CDR3 has 17 residues. CDR3 loop: CASSLGPAGGDTGELFF.

The CDR3 loop is CASPPPGGVKETQYF. This chain joins TRBV7-8 and TRBJ2-5; TCRdb's assignment of TRBD1 cannot be checked, as there is no DNA. The CDR3 runs to 15 residues. Germline lookup yields CDR1 SGHVS and CDR2 FQNEAQ.

The chain carries TRBV7-2 and TRBJ2-1; TCRdb gives TRBD1 as the D gene, but with no DNA this cannot be confirmed. The length of the CDR3 is 14 residues. Germline loops: CDR1 SGHTA, CDR2 FQGNSA. CDR3 in amino acids: CASSNDGGLSEQFF.

The rearrangement uses TRBV30 and TRBJ2-3; the TCRdb D gene call, TRBD1, has no DNA to confirm it. In germline, CDR1 is GTSNPN, CDR2 SVGIG (reference sequence). The CDR3 is made up of 14 amino acids. The CDR3 reads CAWSVRGAADTQYF.

The rearrangement links TRBV20-1 to TRBJ2-2; the D call of TRBD2 rests on TCRdb alone, since no DNA is present to check it. The CDR3 contains 13 residues. Germline CDR1 reads DFQATT; CDR2 reads SNEGSKA (reference sequence). The CDR3 here is CSLRGLNTGELFF.

The V gene is TRBV12-3 or TRBV12-4, the J gene TRBJ2-3; the D call of TRBD2 rests on TCRdb alone, since no DNA is present to check it. CDR3 length: 14 amino acids. CDR3 sequence: CASSLLAGGDTQYF.

The V gene is TRBV27, the J gene TRBJ1-5; the TCRdb D gene call, TRBD1, has no DNA to confirm it. This CDR3 has 13 amino acids. In germline, CDR1 is MNHEY, CDR2 SMNVEV (reference sequence). This chain's CDR3 is CASSSETGRAQHF.

The chain joins TRBV27 to TRBJ2-7; checking the TCRdb D call of TRBD2 is not possible without DNA. CDR3 length equals 15 residues. The germline V gene encodes CDR1 MNHEY and CDR2 SMNVEV (reference sequence). CDR3 sequence: CASSSSPTGSYEQYF.

The CDR3 loop is CASILPQGAQAFF. V and J are TRBV28 and TRBJ1-1; TCRdb lists TRBD1, though no DNA is available to test this call. In germline, CDR1 is MDHEN, CDR2 SYDVKM. The CDR3 runs 13 residues. Supplemented by reference TRBV28 and TRBJ1-1, the full variable domain reads DVKVTQSSRYLVKRTGEKVFLECVQDMDHENMFWYRQDPGLGLRLIYFSYDVKMKEKGDIPEGYSVSREKKERFSLILESASTNQTSMYLCASILPQGAQAFFGQGTRLTVV.

This chain links TRBV20-1 with TRBJ2-1. The CDR3 runs to 13 residues. Germline loops: CDR1 DFQATT, CDR2 SNEGSKA (reference sequence). CDR3 in amino acids: CSARAPSVRQLFF.

V usage is TRBV29-1 and J usage is TRBJ2-3; there is no DNA to check the TCRdb D call of TRBD1. CDR3 length: 14 residues. Germline-derived CDR1 and CDR2 are SQVTM and ANQGSEA. The CDR3: CSVELDRSTDTQYF.

The V and J genes are TRBV20-1 and TRBJ2-3; TCRdb reports TRBD2, a call that lacks DNA to check it against. Germline values: CDR1 DFQATT, CDR2 SNEGSKA (reference sequence). This CDR3 has 14 residues. The CDR3 loop reads CSALAGASGNTQYF.

Here the CDR3 reads CASSRLTDTQYF. J is TRBJ2-3 and V is TRBV28. The CDR3 has 12 amino acids. Germline values: CDR1 MDHEN, CDR2 SYDVKM.

This chain uses TRBV11-2 with TRBJ2-1; the D call of TRBD2 rests on TCRdb alone, since no DNA is present to check it. The CDR3 has 13 residues. In germline, CDR1 is SGHAT, CDR2 FQNNGV. The CDR3 here is CASGGYVLDEQFF.

This chain uses TRBV7-9 with TRBJ1-5; without DNA, the TCRdb call of TRBD1 cannot be checked. This CDR3 contains 15 residues. Germline values: CDR1 SEHNR, CDR2 FQNEAQ (reference sequence). The CDR3 spells CASSATGTGFQPQHF.

The rearrangement links TRBV6-2 or TRBV6-3 to TRBJ1-6; without DNA, the TCRdb call of TRBD1 cannot be checked. The germline V gene has CDR1 MNHEY and CDR2 SVGEGT. This CDR3 is built from 13 residues. The CDR3 region is CATLQGHNSPLHF.

This rearrangement joins TRBV7-2 to TRBJ2-3; as DNA is missing, the TRBD2 call by TCRdb cannot be tested. Germline V lookup: CDR1 SGHTA, CDR2 FQGNSA. This CDR3 comprises 17 residues. The CDR3 loop is CASSPRTSGGRADTQYF.

This sequence joins TRBV5-4 and TRBJ1-2; TCRdb outputs TRBD1, but without DNA this stays unchecked. The CDR3 is 14 amino acids. Germline CDR1 and CDR2: SGHNT and YYREEE (reference sequence). The CDR3 spells CASSPRGQTYGYTF.

This chain links TRBV15 with TRBJ2-1; the D call of TRBD1 rests on TCRdb alone, since no DNA is present to check it. This CDR3 has 16 amino acids. Germline V gene lookup returns CDR1 LNHNV and CDR2 YYDKDF (reference sequence). The chain's CDR3 is CATSSKGESLYNEQFF.

V usage is TRBV28 and J usage is TRBJ2-1; TCRdb outputs TRBD1, but without DNA this stays unchecked. Germline assignment: CDR1 MDHEN and CDR2 SYDVKM. CDR3 size: 20 residues. The CDR3 here is CASSLSRTAQFGGRHNEQFF.

This sequence joins TRBV28 and TRBJ2-2. Looked up from germline, CDR1 is MDHEN and CDR2 is SYDVKM. This CDR3 region has 15 residues. CDR3 loop: CASTYDLRKAGELFF. Complete variable domain (other parts from reference TRBV28 and TRBJ2-2): DVKVTQSSRYLVKRTGEKVFLECVQDMDHENMFWYRQDPGLGLRLIYFSYDVKMKEKGDIPEGYSVSREKKERFSLILESASTNQTSMYLCASTYDLRKAGELFFGEGSRLTVL.

This sequence joins TRBV24-1 and TRBJ2-3; the TCRdb call, TRBD1, lacks DNA for checking. CDR1 is KGHDR and CDR2 is SFDVKD in the germline V gene. The CDR3 consists of 14 residues. The CDR3 reads CASLGVSSTDTQYF.

The chain carries TRBV4-3 and TRBJ1-5. The CDR3 loop spans 15 amino acids. From germline, CDR1 is LGHNA and CDR2 YSLEER. CDR3 residues: CASSQERLASQPQHF.

The chain combines TRBV5-6 with TRBJ2-7. The CDR3 contains 13 residues. Germline-derived CDR1 and CDR2 are SGHDT and YYEEEE. CDR3 amino acids: CASSWKSSYEQYF.

This sequence joins TRBV27 and TRBJ1-5; TCRdb's D call, TRBD1, is unchecked because there is no DNA. The germline gives CDR1 MNHEY, CDR2 SMNVEV (reference sequence). The CDR3 is 14 amino acids. The CDR3: CASSFDSNNQPQHF.

The chain combines TRBV24-1 with TRBJ2-1; TCRdb's assignment of TRBD2 cannot be checked, as there is no DNA. CDR1 KGHDR and CDR2 SFDVKD come from the germline V gene. This CDR3 has 14 residues. This chain's CDR3 is CATRGTSGRNEQFF.

The V call is TRBV20-1, the J call TRBJ2-1. The CDR3 runs to 14 residues. Germline lookup yields CDR1 DFQATT and CDR2 SNEGSKA (reference sequence). CDR3 region: CSARVPSSYNEQFF.

The rearrangement joins TRBV20-1 to TRBJ2-7; TCRdb outputs TRBD2, but without DNA this stays unchecked. Germline V lookup: CDR1 DFQATT, CDR2 SNEGSKA (reference sequence). The CDR3 is 14 amino acids. This chain's CDR3 is CSARPASGDYEQYF.

This chain joins TRBV10-2 and TRBJ2-5; TCRdb selects TRBD2, and the lack of DNA leaves this call unchecked. The length of the CDR3 is 14 residues. Germline CDR1 is WSHSY and CDR2 is SAAADI. The CDR3 is CASSDSGKKETQYF.